The 6 T cell receptor beta chains in this list originate from one sample, sequenced in a study of cytomegalovirus exposure and HLA in healthy donors. The PCR ran on 60 Vbeta and 13 Jbeta primers. Clones were read by immunoSEQ multiplex PCR, and TCRdb kept only the in-frame ones, dropping some. The table shows 180,000 or so clones, with about three quarters occurring only once. The sequencing input was PBMCs. All receptors derive from a man aged 50-59 years in good health and CMV-seropositive.

The chain carries TRBV28 and TRBJ1-2; 9 bases are shared with TRBD1. V lost 7 bases, J lost 4 bases, and 16 bases stayed unmatched. This CDR3 contains 17 residues. Germline CDR1 is MDHEN and CDR2 is SYDVKM. CDR3 in DNA: TGTGCCAGCACCCCGCAGGGACAGGGTCTGGTGAGCTATGGCTACACCTTC. It is translated as CASTPQGQGLVSYGYTF.

The chain has TRBV4-2 and TRBJ2-7; 9 positions match TRBD1. The germline CDR1 and CDR2 sequences are LGHNA and YNFKEQ. There are 15 residues in the CDR3. V lost 0 bases, J lost 3 bases, and 3 bases stayed unmatched. The CDR3 here is CASSQDLGQGYEQYF. DNA of the CDR3: TGTGCCAGCAGCCAAGATCTGGGACAGGGCTACGAGCAGTACTTC.

The chain is built from TRBV6-1 and TRBJ2-3; TRBD1 might be the D (5 bases). Trimming left V 2 bases short and J 0 bases short, with 12 bases between. Germline lookup yields CDR1 MNHNS and CDR2 SASEGT. The CDR3 is 16 amino acids. The DNA of the CDR3 is TGTGCCAGCAGTGAAAGGGGTGCGGTCAGCACAGATACGCAGTATTTT. The encoded protein is CASSERGAVSTDTQYF.

The chain's CDR3 is CATSRHRTGANSPLHF. The CDR3 DNA sequence: TGTGCCACCAGCAGACACCGGACAGGGGCGAATTCACCCCTCCACTTT. The J gene is TRBJ1-6, the V gene TRBV15; TRBD1 matches at 9 bases. Germline V lookup: CDR1 LNHNV, CDR2 YYDKDF (reference sequence). This CDR3 contains 16 residues. Losses at the gene ends were 2 bases for V and 7 bases for J; bases not matched to a gene: 6.

The V call is TRBV28, the J call TRBJ2-2, with a possible D match to TRBD1 (5 bases). There are 14 residues in the CDR3. V lost 6 bases and J lost 0, with 8 bases in between. From germline, CDR1 is MDHEN and CDR2 SYDVKM. The CDR3 bases are TGTGCCAGCAGCTTGACAGCGAACACCGGGGAGCTGTTTTTT. Translation: CASSLTANTGELFF.

CDR3 protein: CASEGQGFSGNSPLHF. CDR3 sequence (DNA): TGTGCCAGCGAAGGGCAGGGCTTCTCCGGGAATTCACCCCTCCACTTT. This chain joins TRBV2 and TRBJ1-6; D is possibly TRBD1 (5 bases). V gave up 8 bases and J gave up 7 bases, with 21 bases separating them. The CDR3 is made up of 16 amino acids. Germline V gene data show CDR1 as SNHLY and CDR2 as FYNNEI.